This paragraph reports one TCR beta chain. Its specificity is not known. Per the germline V gene, CDR1 is SGHRS and CDR2 is YFSETQ. CDR3 length equals 13 residues. V was cut by 0 bases and J by 8 bases, with 8 bases left in between. The data are from a study of OX40 agonist ivuxolimab in advanced cancers. The wider study: At 0.01 to 10 mg/kg, ivuxolimab was administered intravenously to patients every 2 weeks.

The study's findings and limits: Both CD4+ and CD8+ T cell populations in blood had undergone clonal expansion by week 6 at 0.1 to 3.0 mg/kg. Partial responders at 0.1-3.0 mg/kg showed near-lowest clonal expansion. Also present in some nonresponders was a low level of normalized T-cell clonal expansion.

Sequencing used immunoSEQ multiplex PCR; TCRdb keeps in-frame clones, though not all of them. Among approximately 74,000 clones listed, roughly four fifths were seen once. The sequence was obtained from an adult with an advanced solid tumor such as melanoma, head and neck, liver or kidney cancer. This chain links TRBV5-1 with TRBJ1-4; D is unresolved. The sample was CD4+ or CD8+ T cells sorted from blood, taken in a trial of the OX40 agonist ivuxolimab. For the CDR3, the DNA is TGCGCCAGCAGCTTGGCCCAGGAAGAAAAACTGTTTTTT. It specifies CASSLAQEEKLFF.